A selection of T cell receptor beta chains follows, all from one sample in a study of regulatory T cells in long-lasting Graves disease. Using its own MiXCR run on the multiplex PCR reads, TCRdb lists one record per CDR3 protein. The table has 560,000 or so distinct CDR3 sequences, about 16% seen once. Another study also made use of these data, one on T cells in Graves' hyperthyroidism and ophthalmopathy.

Sequencing used peripheral blood mononuclear cells (PBMCs), obtained at new diagnosis, from a patient treated with antithyroid drugs. The receptors originated from a man younger than 30 with Graves disease. Both conserved end residues are part of each CDR3. The D gene is left open where the match is weak. Clone sizes are given selectively: once, few, many, or a class where the clone is expanded.

V	length	size	J	D	DNA	CDR3
TRBV20-1	14	many	TRBJ2-5	NA	TGCAGTGCTAGAGACGCGGCCGCTAAGGAGACCCAGTACTTC	CSARDAAAKETQYF
TRBV3-1	16	few	TRBJ2-7	NA	TGTGCCAGCAGCTCGTCGCTATCGGGTGTCTCCTACGAGCAGTACTTC	CASSSSLSGVSYEQYF
TRBV11-2	15	many	TRBJ1-6	TRBD1	TGTGCCAGCAGCTTAGCCCCGGGACAGAATTCACCCCTCCACTTT	CASSLAPGQNSPLHF
TRBV6-5	13	many	TRBJ1-1	NA	TGTGCCAGCAGTTACACCCGAGCAGCTGAAGCTTTCTTT	CASSYTRAAEAFF
TRBV9	15	NA	TRBJ2-3	NA	TGTGCCAGCAGCGTATCCCAGGGTGGAACAGATACGCAGTATTTT	CASSVSQGGTDTQYF
TRBV12-3/TRBV12-4	16	many	TRBJ1-1	TRBD1	TGTGCCAGCAGCTCGGGACAGGGGGCAAGCAGCCCTGAAGCTTTCTTT	CASSSGQGASSPEAFF
TRBV5-1	13	many	TRBJ2-2	NA	TGTGCCAGCAGTTTCCAGAACACCGGGGAGCTGTTTTTT	CASSFQNTGELFF
TRBV13	12	many	TRBJ2-7	NA	TGTGCCAGCAGCTTTTCGGGCAACGAGCAGTACTTC	CASSFSGNEQYF
TRBV28	13	many	TRBJ1-5	NA	TGTGCCAGCAGCCAAAGGGGGGATCAGCCCCAGCATTTT	CASSQRGDQPQHF
TRBV7-6	17	NA	TRBJ2-3	TRBD2	TGTGCCAGCAGACGAGTTCTAGCGGGAGATAGGCCAGATACGCAGTATTTT	CASRRVLAGDRPDTQYF
TRBV30	14	many	TRBJ1-4	NA	TGTGCCTGGAGTGTATGGACAGTTAATGAAAAACTGTTTTTT	CAWSVWTVNEKLFF
TRBV20-1	18	few	TRBJ2-5	TRBD2	TGCAGTGCTAGAGATCCTAAAATAGCGGGAGGCTACCAAGAGACCCAGTACTTC	CSARDPKIAGGYQETQYF
TRBV20-1	17	few	TRBJ2-7	TRBD1	TGCAGTGCTAGAGATGACAGGGGTACGGTTTTTGCCTACGAGCAGTACTTC	CSARDDRGTVFAYEQYF
TRBV13	15	NA	TRBJ2-3	NA	TGTGCCAGCAGCCGAGCGGAGGTGGTCACAGATACGCAGTATTTT	CASSRAEVVTDTQYF
TRBV6-1	13	many	TRBJ1-1	NA	TGTGCCAGCAGTGAAAGCCGAGACGGTGAAGCTTTCTTT	CASSESRDGEAFF
TRBV11-2	16	many	TRBJ1-3	TRBD1	TGTGCCAGCAGCTCACTCAGGGGGCCGGCTGGAAACACCATATATTTT	CASSSLRGPAGNTIYF
TRBV7-9	16	many	TRBJ2-1	TRBD2	TGTGCCAGCAGTCCAACTAGCGGGAGGGCTGACAATGAGCAGTTCTTC	CASSPTSGRADNEQFF
TRBV28	17	many	TRBJ2-3	NA	TGTGCCAGCAGTACCTCCATCCGGGACTTAATCACAGATACGCAGTATTTT	CASSTSIRDLITDTQYF
TRBV18	14	many	TRBJ2-1	NA	TGTGCCAGCTTCGCCACCCAATCCGCGGTTGAGCAGTTCTTC	CASFATQSAVEQFF
TRBV13	17	NA	TRBJ2-1	TRBD2	TGTGCCAGCAGCTTAGAGCGGGGCCCGAGCTCCTACAATGAGCAGTTCTTC	CASSLERGPSSYNEQFF
TRBV11-2	16	many	TRBJ2-5	TRBD2	TGTGCCAGCAGCCTAGCGGGCGGCGTGGTCCAAGAGACCCAGTACTTC	CASSLAGGVVQETQYF
TRBV6-1	17	many	TRBJ2-2	NA	TGTGCCAGCAGGTCCCCCGCTGCAGGGTACTTTGACGGGGAGCTGTTTTTT	CASRSPAAGYFDGELFF
TRBV6-5	15	NA	TRBJ2-5	NA	TGTGCCAGCAGTTTTTCCCTAGGTAATCGAGAGACCCAGTACTTC	CASSFSLGNRETQYF